This T cell receptor (beta chain) was observed in a study of low-dose radiotherapy and immunotherapy resistance in tumors. Across the study: Cohort 2 patients were irradiated with 1 Gy every two weeks, reaching 13 Gy over 26 weeks. The patients were given nivolumab 240 mg every two weeks and ipilimumab 1 mg/kg every six weeks, through an intravenous route.

Primers targeting TRAV and TRBV primed first-strand cDNA, covering alpha and beta chains. TCRs underwent roughly 20 PCR cycles of amplification with a constant-region primer and V-primer adapter. One entry per CDR3 protein, called by TCRdb with MiXCR from the reads. The sample lists approximately 13,000 distinct CDR3 sequences, more than 50% occurring once. Trimming took off 3 bases at V and 3 bases at J, with 12 bases between the two ends. The CDR3 has 15 amino acids. Germline V gene data show CDR1 as SEHNR and CDR2 as FQNEAQ (reference sequence). This TCR was recovered from a human donor with advanced metastatic prostate, ovarian, gallbladder or colorectal cancer (not recorded which). This table probably holds off-target reads from a library built for another chain. This chain links TRBV7-9 with TRBJ2-1; D perhaps matches TRBD2 (5 bases). The CDR3: CASSFSRTFYNEQFF. DNA of the CDR3: TGTGCCAGCAGCTTTAGCAGGACTTTCTACAATGAGCAGTTCTTC.